This T cell receptor beta chain emerged from a study of cytomegalovirus exposure and HLA in healthy donors. This clone has only a few counts. CDR3 size: 14 residues. Losses at the gene ends were 4 bases for V and 6 bases for J; bases not matched to a gene: 1. Germline V gene lookup returns CDR1 SGHVS and CDR2 FNYEAQ. PCR employed 60 Vbeta and 13 Jbeta primers. Produced via immunoSEQ multiplex PCR; TCRdb's table is partial and in-frame only. The sample contains roughly 160,000 clones, roughly two thirds of which appear only once. The TCR originated in a woman in her late teens or twenties in good health and CMV-seropositive. V and J are TRBV7-6 and TRBJ2-1, with TRBD2 matching over 12 bases. The sequenced sample consisted of PBMCs. For the CDR3, the DNA is TGTGCCAGCAGCTCTAGCGGGGGGGTCAATGAGCAGTTCTTC. Translation gives CASSSSGGVNEQFF.